This is a list of T cell receptor beta chains from one sample in a study of blood T cell repertoires in COVID-19. Produced via immunoSEQ multiplex PCR; TCRdb's table is partial and in-frame only. The data contain fewer than 250,000 clones, around 90% of them singletons. The sequenced material came from peripheral blood. All receptors come from a human donor in a cohort sampled during active COVID-19. CDR3s include the opening cysteine and the closing phenylalanine or tryptophan. A D gene is named only where the DNA matches it firmly. Expanded clones are given a class, and other clones once, few, many or no size at all.

D gene	V gene	J gene	clone size	CDR3 DNA	CDR3 protein
.	TRBV6-5	TRBJ2-5	.	TGTGCCAGCAGATACGGACTGGGACAAGAGACCCAGTACTTC	CASRYGLGQETQYF
TRBD2	TRBV27	TRBJ2-7	.	TGTGCCAGCAGTTCCGGACTAGGAGGGTACGAGCAGTACTTC	CASSSGLGGYEQYF
.	TRBV27	TRBJ2-1	few	TGTGCCAGCAGTTATGTGGGGGGACGGTACAATGAGCAGTTCTTC	CASSYVGGRYNEQFF
.	TRBV2	TRBJ2-4	.	TGTGCCAGCAAAACAGAAAACATTCAGTACTTC	CASKTENIQYF
.	TRBV4-1	TRBJ2-3	.	TGCGCCAGCAGCCAAAAGGAGCGGACTGGCCCAGATACGCAGTATTTT	CASSQKERTGPDTQYF
.	TRBV4-3	TRBJ2-6	few	TGCGCCAGCAGCCAAGGCGCTGGGGCCAACGTCCTGACTTTC	CASSQGAGANVLTF
.	TRBV5-5	TRBJ1-3	.	TGTGCCAGCAGCTTGGCGCCTCAGATCTCTGGAAACACCATATATTTT	CASSLAPQISGNTIYF
TRBD2	TRBV27	TRBJ2-5	.	TGTGCCAGCAGTTCAGCTAGCGGGTCCCAAGAGACCCAGTACTTC	CASSSASGSQETQYF
TRBD1	TRBV18	TRBJ2-7	.	TGTGCCAGCTCACCTAAGGGACAGACTGCCTACGAGCAGTACTTC	CASSPKGQTAYEQYF
TRBD2	TRBV6-5	TRBJ2-7	.	TGTGCCACCCGAGCGACTAGCGGAGCTACCTACGAGCAGTACTTC	CATRATSGATYEQYF
.	TRBV6-2/TRBV6-3	TRBJ2-1	.	TGTGCCAGCAGTGAGGTTCGCTTTTACAATGAGCAGTTCTTC	CASSEVRFYNEQFF
.	TRBV28	TRBJ2-6	.	TGTGCCAGCAGTTTCTCCCACCTCGGCGGGACTGGGGCCAACGTCCTGACTTTC	CASSFSHLGGTGANVLTF